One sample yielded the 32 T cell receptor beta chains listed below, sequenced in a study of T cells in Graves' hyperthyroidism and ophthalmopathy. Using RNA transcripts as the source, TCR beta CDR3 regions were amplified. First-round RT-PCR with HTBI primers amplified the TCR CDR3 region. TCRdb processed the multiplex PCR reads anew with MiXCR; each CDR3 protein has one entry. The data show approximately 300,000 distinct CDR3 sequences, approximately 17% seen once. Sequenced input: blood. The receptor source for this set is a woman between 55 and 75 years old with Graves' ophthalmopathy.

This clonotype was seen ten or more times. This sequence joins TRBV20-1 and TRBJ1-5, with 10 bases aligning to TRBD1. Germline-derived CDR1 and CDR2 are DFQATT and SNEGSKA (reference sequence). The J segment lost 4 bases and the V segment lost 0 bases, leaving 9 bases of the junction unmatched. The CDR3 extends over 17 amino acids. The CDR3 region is CSARDSLGTGANQPQHF. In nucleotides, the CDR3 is TGCAGTGCTAGAGATTCTCTGGGGACAGGGGCAAATCAGCCCCAGCATTTT.

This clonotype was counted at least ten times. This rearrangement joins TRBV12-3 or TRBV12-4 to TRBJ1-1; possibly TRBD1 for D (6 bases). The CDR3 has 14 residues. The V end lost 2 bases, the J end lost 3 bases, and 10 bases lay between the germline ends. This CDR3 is CASSLNRDYTEAFF. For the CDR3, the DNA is TGTGCCAGCAGTTTAAACAGGGATTACACTGAAGCTTTCTTT.

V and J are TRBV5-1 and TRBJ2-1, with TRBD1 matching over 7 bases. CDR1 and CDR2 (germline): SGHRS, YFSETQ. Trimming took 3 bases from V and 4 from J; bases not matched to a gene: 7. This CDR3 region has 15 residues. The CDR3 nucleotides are TGCGCCAGCAGCTCTACCGGGACAGTATACAATGAGCAGTTCTTC. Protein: CASSSTGTVYNEQFF.

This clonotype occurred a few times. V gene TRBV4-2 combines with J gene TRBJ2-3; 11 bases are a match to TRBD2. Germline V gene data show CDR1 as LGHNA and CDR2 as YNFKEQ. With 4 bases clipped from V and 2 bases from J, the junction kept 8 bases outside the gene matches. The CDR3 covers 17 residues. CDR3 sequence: CASSRRTSGRYTDTQYF. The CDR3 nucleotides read TGTGCCAGCAGCCGCCGGACTAGCGGGCGATACACAGATACGCAGTATTTT.

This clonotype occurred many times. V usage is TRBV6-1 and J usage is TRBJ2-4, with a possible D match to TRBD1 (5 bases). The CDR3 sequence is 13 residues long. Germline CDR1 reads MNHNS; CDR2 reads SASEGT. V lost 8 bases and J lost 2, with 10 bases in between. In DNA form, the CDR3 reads TGTGCCAGCCCGGACATGTCCAAAAACATTCAGTACTTC. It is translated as CASPDMSKNIQYF.

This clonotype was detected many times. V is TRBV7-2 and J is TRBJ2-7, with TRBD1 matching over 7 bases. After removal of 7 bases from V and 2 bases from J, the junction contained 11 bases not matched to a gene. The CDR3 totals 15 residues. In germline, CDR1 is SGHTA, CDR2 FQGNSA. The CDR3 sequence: CASTPASGGTYEQYF. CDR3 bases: TGTGCCAGCACCCCCGCTTCAGGGGGAACCTACGAGCAGTACTTC.

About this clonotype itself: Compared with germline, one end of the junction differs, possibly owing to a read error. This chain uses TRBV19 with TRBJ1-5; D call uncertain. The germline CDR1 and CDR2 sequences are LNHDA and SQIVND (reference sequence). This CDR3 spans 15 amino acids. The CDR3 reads CTSAWQIYSNQPQHF. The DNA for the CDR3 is TGTACCAGTGCCTGGCAGATCTATAGCAATCAGCCCCAGCATTTT.

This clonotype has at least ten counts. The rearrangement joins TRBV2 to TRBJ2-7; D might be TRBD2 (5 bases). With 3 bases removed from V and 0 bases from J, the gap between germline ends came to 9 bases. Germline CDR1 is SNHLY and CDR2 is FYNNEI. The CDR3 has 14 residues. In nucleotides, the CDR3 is TGTGCCAGCAGTGAGAGTACTAGCTCCTACGAGCAGTACTTC. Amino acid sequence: CASSESTSSYEQYF.

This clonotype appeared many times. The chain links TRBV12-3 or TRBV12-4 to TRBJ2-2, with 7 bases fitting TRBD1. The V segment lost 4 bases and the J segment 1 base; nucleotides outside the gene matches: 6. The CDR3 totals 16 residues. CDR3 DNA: TGTGCCAGCAGTTCGAGGGGGCGTGGGAACACCGGGGAGCTGTTTTTT. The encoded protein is CASSSRGRGNTGELFF.

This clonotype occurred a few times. The CDR3 loop reads CSVDSGAGDTQYF. The CDR3 DNA follows: TGCAGCGTTGACTCGGGGGCCGGAGATACGCAGTATTTT. The chain is built from TRBV29-1 and TRBJ2-3; either TRBD1 or TRBD2 may fit D (6 bases each). The CDR3 sequence is 13 residues long. V lost 3 bases and J lost 5, with 12 bases in between. The germline gives CDR1 SQVTM, CDR2 ANQGSEA.

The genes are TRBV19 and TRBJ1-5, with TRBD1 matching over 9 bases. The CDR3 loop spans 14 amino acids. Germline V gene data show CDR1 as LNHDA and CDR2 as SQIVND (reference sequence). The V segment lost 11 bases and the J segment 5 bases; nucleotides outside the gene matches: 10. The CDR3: CAGPHRGRHQPQHF. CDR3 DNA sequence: TGTGCCGGCCCACACAGGGGGCGGCATCAGCCCCAGCATTTT.

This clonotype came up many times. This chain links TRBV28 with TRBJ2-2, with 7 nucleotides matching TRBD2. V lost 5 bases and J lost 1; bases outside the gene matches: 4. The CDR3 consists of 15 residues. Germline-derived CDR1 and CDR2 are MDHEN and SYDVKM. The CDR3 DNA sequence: TGTGCCAGCAGTCTTCTAGCGGAGAACACCGGGGAGCTGTTTTTT. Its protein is CASSLLAENTGELFF.

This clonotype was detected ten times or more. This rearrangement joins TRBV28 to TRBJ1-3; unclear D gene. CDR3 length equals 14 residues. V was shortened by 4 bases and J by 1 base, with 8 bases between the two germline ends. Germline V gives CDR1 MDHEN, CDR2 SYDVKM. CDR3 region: CASSSPGSGNTIYF. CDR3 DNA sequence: TGTGCCAGCAGTTCCCCTGGGTCTGGAAACACCATATATTTT.

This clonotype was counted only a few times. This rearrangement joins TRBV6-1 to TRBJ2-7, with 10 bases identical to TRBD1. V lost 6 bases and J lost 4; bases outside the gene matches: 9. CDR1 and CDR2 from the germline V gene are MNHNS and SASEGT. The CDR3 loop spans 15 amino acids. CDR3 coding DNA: TGTGCCAGCAGCAACCGACAGGGGGCTTTATACGAGCAGTACTTC. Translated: CASSNRQGALYEQYF.

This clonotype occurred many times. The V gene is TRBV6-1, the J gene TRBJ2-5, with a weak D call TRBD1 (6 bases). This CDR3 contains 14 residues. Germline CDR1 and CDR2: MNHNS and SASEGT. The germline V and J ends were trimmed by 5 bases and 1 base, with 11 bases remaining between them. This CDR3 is CASSRRQAQETQYF. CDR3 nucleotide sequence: TGTGCCAGCAGTCGAAGACAGGCCCAAGAGACCCAGTACTTC.

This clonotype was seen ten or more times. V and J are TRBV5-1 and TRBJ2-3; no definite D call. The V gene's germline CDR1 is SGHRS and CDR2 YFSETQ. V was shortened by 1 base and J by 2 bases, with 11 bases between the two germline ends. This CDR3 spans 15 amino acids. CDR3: CASSLKGLYTDTQYF. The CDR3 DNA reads TGCGCCAGCAGCTTGAAAGGCCTATACACAGATACGCAGTATTTT.

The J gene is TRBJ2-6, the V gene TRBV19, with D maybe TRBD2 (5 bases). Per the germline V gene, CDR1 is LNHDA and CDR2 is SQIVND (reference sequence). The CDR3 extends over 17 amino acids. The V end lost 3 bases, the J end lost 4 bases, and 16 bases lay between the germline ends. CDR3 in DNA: TGTGCCAGTAGTATCCCGAAGGGAGTTGCCGGGGCCAACGTCCTGACTTTC. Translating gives CASSIPKGVAGANVLTF. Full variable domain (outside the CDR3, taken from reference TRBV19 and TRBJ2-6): DGGITQSPKYLFRKEGQNVTLSCEQNLNHDAMYWYRQDPGQGLRLIYYSQIVNDFQKGDIAEGYSVSREKKESFPLTVTSAQKNPTAFYLCASSIPKGVAGANVLTFGAGSRLTVL.

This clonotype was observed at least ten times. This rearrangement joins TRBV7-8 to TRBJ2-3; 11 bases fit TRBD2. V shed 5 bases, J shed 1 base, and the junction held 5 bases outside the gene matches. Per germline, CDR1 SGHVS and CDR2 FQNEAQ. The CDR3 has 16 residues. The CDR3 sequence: CASSGYSGRGTDTQYF. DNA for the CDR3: TGTGCCAGCAGCGGTTATAGCGGGAGGGGCACAGATACGCAGTATTTT.

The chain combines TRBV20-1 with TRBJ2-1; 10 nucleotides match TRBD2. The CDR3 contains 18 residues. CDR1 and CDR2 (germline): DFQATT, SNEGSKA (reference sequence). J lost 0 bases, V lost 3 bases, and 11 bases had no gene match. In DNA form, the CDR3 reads TGCAGTGCTAGCCCCCCCGGACTAGCGGAAAGCTCCTACAATGAGCAGTTCTTC. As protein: CSASPPGLAESSYNEQFF.

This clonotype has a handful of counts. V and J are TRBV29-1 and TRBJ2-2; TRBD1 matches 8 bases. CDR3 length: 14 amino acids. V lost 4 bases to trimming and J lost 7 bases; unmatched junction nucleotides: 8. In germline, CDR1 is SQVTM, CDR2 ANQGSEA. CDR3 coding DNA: TGCAGCGTTGTAGCAGGGGGCATAGGCGGGGAGCTGTTTTTT. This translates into CSVVAGGIGGELFF.

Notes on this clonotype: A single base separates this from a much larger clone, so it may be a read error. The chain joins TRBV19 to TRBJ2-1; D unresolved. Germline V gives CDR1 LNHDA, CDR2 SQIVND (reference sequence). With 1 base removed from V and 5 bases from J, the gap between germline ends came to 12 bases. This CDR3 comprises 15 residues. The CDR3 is CASSIGATGNNEQFF. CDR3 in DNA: TGTGCCAGTAGTATAGGGGCTACCGGAAACAATGAGCAGTTCTTC.

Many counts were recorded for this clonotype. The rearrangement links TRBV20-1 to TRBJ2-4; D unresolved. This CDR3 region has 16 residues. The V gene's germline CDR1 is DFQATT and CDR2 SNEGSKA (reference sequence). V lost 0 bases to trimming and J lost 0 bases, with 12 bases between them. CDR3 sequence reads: CSARDPQDLAKNIQYF. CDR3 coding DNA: TGCAGTGCTAGAGATCCCCAGGATCTAGCCAAAAACATTCAGTACTTC.

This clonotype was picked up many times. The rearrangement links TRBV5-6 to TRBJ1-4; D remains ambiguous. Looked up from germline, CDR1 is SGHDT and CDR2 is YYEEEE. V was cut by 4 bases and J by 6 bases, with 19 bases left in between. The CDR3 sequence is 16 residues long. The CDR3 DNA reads TGTGCCAGCAGCATTAGACGGGTGCTAGGATATGAAAAACTGTTTTTT. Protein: CASSIRRVLGYEKLFF.

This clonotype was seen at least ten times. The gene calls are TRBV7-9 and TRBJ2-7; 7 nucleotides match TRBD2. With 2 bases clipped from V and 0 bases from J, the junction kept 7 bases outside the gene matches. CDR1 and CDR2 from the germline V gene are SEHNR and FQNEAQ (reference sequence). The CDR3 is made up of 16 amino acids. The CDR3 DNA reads TGTGCCAGCAGCTTATGGTTAGCGGGTAGCTCCTACGAGCAGTACTTC. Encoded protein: CASSLWLAGSSYEQYF. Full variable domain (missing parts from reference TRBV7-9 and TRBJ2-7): DTGVSQNPRHKITKRGQNVTFRCDPISEHNRLYWYRQTLGQGPEFLTYFQNEAQLEKSRLLSDRFSAERPKGSFSTLEIQRTEQGDSAMYLCASSLWLAGSSYEQYFGPGTRLTVT.

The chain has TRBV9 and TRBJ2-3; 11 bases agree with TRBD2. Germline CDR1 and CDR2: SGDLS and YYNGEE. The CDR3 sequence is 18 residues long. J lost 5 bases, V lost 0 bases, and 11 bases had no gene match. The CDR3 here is CASSVGSSGGAGGDTQYF. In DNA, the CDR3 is TGTGCCAGCAGCGTAGGGAGTAGCGGGGGGGCAGGTGGAGATACGCAGTATTTT.

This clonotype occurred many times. CDR3 DNA: TGTGCCAGCAGAGGCCGGGACAGGGTGACGGGCGAAAAACTGTTTTTT. This codes for CASRGRDRVTGEKLFF. J is TRBJ1-4 and V is TRBV6-1; 9 nucleotides line up with TRBD1. The CDR3 has 16 amino acids. Germline CDR1 and CDR2: MNHNS and SASEGT. Germline trimming cut 6 bases from V and 8 bases from J; bases unmatched to any gene: 13.

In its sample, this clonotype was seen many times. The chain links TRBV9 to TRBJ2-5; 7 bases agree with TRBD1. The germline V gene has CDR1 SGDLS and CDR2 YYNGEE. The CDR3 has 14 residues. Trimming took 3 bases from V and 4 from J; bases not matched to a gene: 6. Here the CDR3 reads CASSATDRVETQYF. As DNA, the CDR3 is TGTGCCAGCAGCGCTACTGACAGGGTAGAGACCCAGTACTTC.

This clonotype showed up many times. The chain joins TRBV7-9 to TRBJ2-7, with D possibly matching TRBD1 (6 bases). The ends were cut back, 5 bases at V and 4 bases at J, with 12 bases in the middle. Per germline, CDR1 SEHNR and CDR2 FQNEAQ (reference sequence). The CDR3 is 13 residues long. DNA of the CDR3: TGTGCCAGCAGCCTTCTACAGGGATACGAGCAGTACTTC. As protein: CASSLLQGYEQYF.

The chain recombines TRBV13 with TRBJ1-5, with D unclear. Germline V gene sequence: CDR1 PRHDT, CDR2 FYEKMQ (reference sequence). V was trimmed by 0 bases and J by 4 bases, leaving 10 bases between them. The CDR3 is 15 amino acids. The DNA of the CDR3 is TGTGCCAGCAGCTTAGGCCTTCCGGGAAATCAGCCCCAGCATTTT. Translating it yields CASSLGLPGNQPQHF.

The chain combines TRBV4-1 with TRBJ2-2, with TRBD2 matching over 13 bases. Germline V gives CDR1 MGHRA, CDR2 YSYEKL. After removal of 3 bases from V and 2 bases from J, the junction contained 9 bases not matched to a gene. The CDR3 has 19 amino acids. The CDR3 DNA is TGCGCCAGCAGCCACCTGTGGGGGACTAGCGGGGAAAACACCGGGGAGCTGTTTTTT. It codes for CASSHLWGTSGENTGELFF.

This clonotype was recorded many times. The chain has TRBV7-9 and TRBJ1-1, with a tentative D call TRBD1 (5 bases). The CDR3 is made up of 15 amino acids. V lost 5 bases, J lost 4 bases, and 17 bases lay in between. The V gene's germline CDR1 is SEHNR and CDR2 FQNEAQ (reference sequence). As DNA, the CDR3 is TGTGCCAGCAGCGAGGTCGGGACTATCTTCACTGAAGCTTTCTTT. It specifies CASSEVGTIFTEAFF.

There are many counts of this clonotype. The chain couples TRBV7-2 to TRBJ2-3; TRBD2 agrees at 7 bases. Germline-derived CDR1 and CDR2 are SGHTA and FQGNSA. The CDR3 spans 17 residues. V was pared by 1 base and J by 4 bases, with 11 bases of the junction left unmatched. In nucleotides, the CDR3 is TGTGCCAGCAGCTTAGGGGGGGGGGGGATGAAGGCAGATACGCAGTATTTT. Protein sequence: CASSLGGGGMKADTQYF.